This entry describes one TCR beta chain. Its matching antigen is unknown. CDR3 length: 14 amino acids. CDR1 and CDR2 (germline): SGHTA, FQGNSA. V lost 3 bases to trimming and J lost 2 bases, with 10 bases between them. This entry is derived from a study of siplizumab effects on memory and regulatory T cells. General study results and limits: Alloreactive sequences tracing back to unstimulated CD4+ memory cells were significantly reduced by siplizumab. Greater diversity than memory cells seemed evident in naive T cells, which also appeared to be major alloresponse contributors. Suppressive activity of Tregs proliferating in siplizumab cultures remained unconfirmed.

Sequenced by immunoSEQ multiplex PCR; TCRdb stores in-frame clones only, minus some. The repertoire includes over 80,000 clones, 87% of them detected once, and over 1.5% sits in the top ten. This clonotype was sampled from a human donor in good health. The sequencing input was Tregs sorted from blood. The V gene is TRBV7-2, the J gene TRBJ1-1; D gene uncertain. CDR3 in DNA: TGTGCCAGCAGCTTCCTACCACAAAACACTGAAGCTTTCTTT. Its translation is CASSFLPQNTEAFF.